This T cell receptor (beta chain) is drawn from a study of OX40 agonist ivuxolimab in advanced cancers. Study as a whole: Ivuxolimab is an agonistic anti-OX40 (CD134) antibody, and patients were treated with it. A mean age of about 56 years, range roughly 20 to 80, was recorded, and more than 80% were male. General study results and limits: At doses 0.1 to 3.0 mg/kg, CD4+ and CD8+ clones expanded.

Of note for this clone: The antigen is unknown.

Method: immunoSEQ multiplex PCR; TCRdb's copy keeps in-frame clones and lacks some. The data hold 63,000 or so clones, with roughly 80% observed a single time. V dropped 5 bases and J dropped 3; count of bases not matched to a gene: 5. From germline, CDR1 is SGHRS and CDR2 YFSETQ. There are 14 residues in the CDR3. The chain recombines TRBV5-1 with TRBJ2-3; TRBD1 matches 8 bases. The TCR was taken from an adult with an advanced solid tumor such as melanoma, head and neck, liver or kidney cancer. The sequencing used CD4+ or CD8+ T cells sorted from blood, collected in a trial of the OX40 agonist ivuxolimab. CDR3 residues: CASRKTGVTDTQYF. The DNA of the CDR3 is TGCGCCAGCAGGAAGACAGGGGTGACAGATACGCAGTATTTT.